This TCR beta chain came from a study of CD8 T cells in Susac syndrome. About this clonotype: Its antigen is unidentified.

Random hexamers were used to reverse transcribe the RNA input (roughly 0.5 to 1 ug). MiXCR was run by TCRdb on the immunoSEQ multiplex PCR reads, yielding one entry per CDR3 protein. There are 100,000 to 150,000 distinct CDR3 sequences in the sample; 90% to 95% occur only once, and approximately 0.2% lies in the top ten. CDR1 is SGHTA, CDR2 FQGNSA, per germline. The CDR3 sequence is 15 residues long. V trimming: 4 bases; J trimming: 0 bases; junction bases outside the gene matches: 3. Study-wide results and limits: Susac-specific public clones were found in total CD8+ and CD8+ TEMRA repertoires, numbering some 17 and five, respectively. Among people with Susac, CD8+ clonal expansion was greatest in TEMRA cells and active patients.

This receptor was obtained from a human donor with Susac syndrome. Sequencing input: CD8+ T cells from PBMCs. V and J are TRBV7-2 and TRBJ2-3; 8 bases map to TRBD1. The CDR3 DNA reads as TGTGCCAGCAGCTACAGGGGGGAGAGCACAGATACGCAGTATTTT. This sequence encodes CASSYRGESTDTQYF.